This T cell receptor (beta chain) was sequenced for a study of cytotoxic CD8 clonotypes in ibrutinib-treated CLL. Sequencing was performed with immunoSEQ multiplex PCR; in TCRdb, only in-frame clones are kept and a portion is missing. The table has roughly 250,000 clones, about three quarters seen once; the top ten hold roughly 14%. Germline CDR1 MNHEY, CDR2 SVGAGI. V lost 6 bases and J 2 bases, leaving 7 bases between the germline ends. The CDR3 is 13 amino acids. The sample was PBMCs, taken after 24 months of ibrutinib treatment. V usage is TRBV6-5 and J usage is TRBJ2-2; unclear D gene. This clonotype originated in a human donor with chronic lymphocytic leukemia. CDR3 nucleotides: TGTGCCAGCAGCGATCCTAACACCGGGGAGCTGTTTTTT. This codes for CASSDPNTGELFF.